This is a list of T cell receptor beta chains from one sample in a study of shared clonotypes between healthy human individuals. Assay used: immunoSEQ multiplex PCR; TCRdb lists only in-frame clones, some missing. The sample carries roughly 2.5 million clones, more than 80% recorded once. The specimen was naive CD4+ T cells sorted from blood. The source of these receptors is a man aged 18 to 29 in good health. Each CDR3 is given with its conserved first and last residue. Fields, in order: V gene, D gene, clone size, J gene, CDR3 protein, CDR3 DNA. D genes are given only for firm matches. Rows give clone size only sometimes, using once, few, many, or a class for an expanded clone.

v_call: TRBV11-3; d_call: -; clone_size: -; j_call: TRBJ2-3; cdr3_aa: CASSLDGTHGDTQYF; cdr3_nt: TGTGCCAGCAGCTTAGATGGGACGCACGGGGATACGCAGTATTTT
v_call: TRBV29-1; d_call: -; clone_size: -; j_call: TRBJ2-7; cdr3_aa: CSVEYWGNHEQYF; cdr3_nt: TGCAGCGTTGAATACTGGGGGAACCACGAGCAGTACTTC
v_call: TRBV5-1; d_call: TRBD2; clone_size: -; j_call: TRBJ2-5; cdr3_aa: CASSLVGAGVQETQYF; cdr3_nt: TGCGCCAGCAGCTTGGTCGGTGCGGGGGTACAAGAGACCCAGTACTTC
v_call: TRBV7-9; d_call: TRBD1; clone_size: -; j_call: TRBJ1-2; cdr3_aa: CASSLQGLDYGYTF; cdr3_nt: TGTGCCAGCAGCCTACAGGGGCTCGACTATGGCTACACCTTC
v_call: TRBV6-1; d_call: TRBD1; clone_size: -; j_call: TRBJ2-1; cdr3_aa: CASTLGQAAYNEQFF; cdr3_nt: TGTGCCAGCACTCTAGGACAGGCTGCCTACAATGAGCAGTTCTTC
v_call: TRBV5-1; d_call: -; clone_size: -; j_call: TRBJ1-2; cdr3_aa: CASSLEPRGLTHYGYTF; cdr3_nt: TGCGCCAGCAGCTTGGAGCCCCGGGGCTTGACCCACTATGGCTACACCTTC
v_call: TRBV9; d_call: TRBD1; clone_size: -; j_call: TRBJ1-2; cdr3_aa: CASSATGTYGYTF; cdr3_nt: TGTGCCAGCAGCGCGACAGGGACCTATGGCTACACCTTC
v_call: TRBV13; d_call: TRBD2; clone_size: -; j_call: TRBJ2-2; cdr3_aa: CASSSSDSTSGGAVRWNTGELFF; cdr3_nt: TGTGCCAGCAGCTCGTCCGATTCGACTAGCGGGGGGGCCGTGCGATGGAACACCGGGGAGCTGTTTTTT
v_call: TRBV12-5; d_call: -; clone_size: -; j_call: TRBJ2-3; cdr3_aa: CASGFLGPSGTDTQYF; cdr3_nt: TGTGCTAGTGGTTTTTTGGGTCCCTCGGGCACAGATACGCAGTATTTT
v_call: TRBV18; d_call: -; clone_size: -; j_call: TRBJ2-3; cdr3_aa: CASSPPGPSTDTQYF; cdr3_nt: TGTGCCAGCTCACCGCCGGGCCCGAGCACAGATACGCAGTATTTT
v_call: TRBV10-2; d_call: -; clone_size: -; j_call: TRBJ1-4; cdr3_aa: CASSGNGGNEKLFF; cdr3_nt: TGCGCCAGCAGTGGTAACGGGGGGAATGAAAAACTGTTTTTT
v_call: TRBV7-3; d_call: TRBD1; clone_size: -; j_call: TRBJ1-1; cdr3_aa: CASSWTGTGLGVEAFF; cdr3_nt: TGTGCCAGCAGCTGGACCGGGACAGGGTTGGGTGTAGAAGCTTTCTTT
v_call: TRBV7-9; d_call: -; clone_size: once; j_call: TRBJ2-5; cdr3_aa: CASSSSGRTGSETQYF; cdr3_nt: TGTGCCAGCAGCTCCTCGGGGCGTACAGGGTCAGAGACCCAGTACTTC
v_call: TRBV28; d_call: -; clone_size: -; j_call: TRBJ1-1; cdr3_aa: CASSSIFDPPNTEAFF; cdr3_nt: TGTGCCAGCAGCTCTATCTTCGACCCACCCAACACTGAAGCTTTCTTT
v_call: TRBV4-3; d_call: -; clone_size: -; j_call: TRBJ2-1; cdr3_aa: CASSQGPGVGLNEQFF; cdr3_nt: TGCGCCAGCAGCCAAGGCCCGGGAGTCGGACTCAATGAGCAGTTCTTC
v_call: TRBV19; d_call: -; clone_size: -; j_call: TRBJ2-5; cdr3_aa: CATSPSRDQLFTNQYF; cdr3_nt: TGTGCCACCTCTCCTTCCCGGGACCAACTATTTACTAACCAGTACTTC
v_call: TRBV7-2; d_call: TRBD1; clone_size: -; j_call: TRBJ1-2; cdr3_aa: CASSLISGQGAGGYTF; cdr3_nt: TGTGCCAGCAGCTTAATTTCGGGACAGGGCGCAGGTGGCTACACCTTC
v_call: TRBV30; d_call: TRBD1; clone_size: few; j_call: TRBJ1-4; cdr3_aa: CAWTGQINEKLFF; cdr3_nt: TGTGCCTGGACGGGACAGATTAATGAAAAACTGTTTTTT
v_call: TRBV5-1; d_call: TRBD2; clone_size: -; j_call: TRBJ2-1; cdr3_aa: CASSTGTSAYNEQFF; cdr3_nt: TGCGCCAGCAGCACTGGGACTAGCGCCTACAATGAGCAGTTCTTC
v_call: TRBV7-2; d_call: TRBD2; clone_size: -; j_call: TRBJ2-7; cdr3_aa: CASSPLAGGPYEQYF; cdr3_nt: TGTGCCAGCAGCCCACTAGCGGGAGGCCCCTACGAGCAGTACTTC
v_call: TRBV6-5; d_call: TRBD2; clone_size: once; j_call: TRBJ2-5; cdr3_aa: CASMTAGGQETQYF; cdr3_nt: TGTGCCAGCATGACAGCGGGAGGTCAAGAGACCCAGTACTTC
v_call: TRBV28; d_call: -; clone_size: -; j_call: TRBJ2-4; cdr3_aa: CASRTTQGAKNIQYF; cdr3_nt: TGTGCCAGCAGGACCACCCAGGGGGCCAAAAACATTCAGTACTTC
v_call: TRBV28; d_call: TRBD1; clone_size: -; j_call: TRBJ1-4; cdr3_aa: CASSLEKMDREKGLVEKLFF; cdr3_nt: TGTGCCAGCAGTTTAGAAAAAATGGACAGGGAAAAGGGATTGGTTGAAAAACTGTTTTTT
v_call: TRBV7-2; d_call: TRBD1; clone_size: once; j_call: TRBJ2-4; cdr3_aa: CASSRIPGQGALNIQYF; cdr3_nt: TGTGCCAGCAGCCGGATACCAGGACAGGGGGCATTAAACATTCAGTACTTC
v_call: TRBV18; d_call: -; clone_size: -; j_call: TRBJ2-7; cdr3_aa: CASSPPIEKEQYF; cdr3_nt: TGTGCCAGCTCACCACCAATCGAGAAGGAGCAGTACTTC